What follows is one T cell receptor (beta chain) and its context. The assay was immunoSEQ multiplex PCR, and TCRdb's table has in-frame clones only and misses some. The table records 35,000 to 45,000 clones, just under 85% of them present only once. These data are taken from a study of sequential checkpoint blockade in melanoma. About the study: Arm A got nivolumab then ipilimumab; arm B the reverse, 1:1. Maintenance nivolumab came after either treatment sequence.

Treatment given: randomized to nivolumab then ipilimumab (arm A) or the reverse (arm B). No patient had prior DNA-damaging chemotherapy. Sorted cells were live CD3+CD8+, lacking CD19 and CD56, from PBMCs. The sample in question was CD8+ T cells sorted from blood (inferred from file names), obtained from a patient given nivolumab and ipilimumab in sequence. The origin of this receptor is a human donor with melanoma.

In nucleotides, the CDR3 is TGCGCCAGCAGTGAGTCGACCAGGTTTTCCTATGGCTACACCTTC. This encodes CASSESTRFSYGYTF. The J gene is TRBJ1-2, the V gene TRBV10-2; D is unresolved. Germline assignment: CDR1 WSHSY and CDR2 SAAADI. CDR3 length: 15 amino acids. Trimming cost V 0 bases and J 4 bases, with 12 bases left between them.